This T cell receptor (beta chain) was found in a study of T cells in Graves' hyperthyroidism and ophthalmopathy. Amplification of TCR beta CDR3 regions used RNA as the template. HTBI primers were the set used in a first-round RT-PCR of the TCR CDR3. TCRdb re-derived calls from the multiplex PCR reads in MiXCR, one entry per CDR3 protein. Of about 610,000 distinct CDR3 sequences listed, roughly 50% are singletons. Study-wide results and limits: Peripheral blood also featured most of the thyroid clonotypes expanded above 0.001.

Pregnant or lactating patients were excluded, as were those with uncontrolled infection or other autoimmune disease. This CDR3 is 9 amino acids long. Germline V lookup: CDR1 SQVTM, CDR2 ANQGSEA. A remark on this clonotype: Its antigen remains unidentified. An end of the junction differs from the germline gene, which may be a read error.

V and J are TRBV29-1 and TRBJ2-2; D gene unclear. Sequenced input: peripheral blood or thyroid tissue (not recorded which). This sequence was found in a woman aged 18-35 years with Graves' hyperthyroidism. This CDR3 is CSVVDGWLF. The DNA of the CDR3 is TGCAGCGTCGTTGACGGGTGGTTATTT.